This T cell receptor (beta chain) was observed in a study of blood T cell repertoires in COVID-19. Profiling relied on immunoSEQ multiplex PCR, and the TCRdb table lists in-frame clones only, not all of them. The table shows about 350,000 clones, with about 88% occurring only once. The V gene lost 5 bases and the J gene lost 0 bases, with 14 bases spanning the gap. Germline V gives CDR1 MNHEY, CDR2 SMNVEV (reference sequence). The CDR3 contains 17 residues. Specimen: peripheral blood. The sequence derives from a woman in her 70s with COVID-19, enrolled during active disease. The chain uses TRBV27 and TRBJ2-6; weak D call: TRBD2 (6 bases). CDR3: CASSKGRISSGANVLTF. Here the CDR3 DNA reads TGTGCCAGCAGTAAGGGGAGGATCTCCTCTGGGGCCAACGTCCTGACTTTC.